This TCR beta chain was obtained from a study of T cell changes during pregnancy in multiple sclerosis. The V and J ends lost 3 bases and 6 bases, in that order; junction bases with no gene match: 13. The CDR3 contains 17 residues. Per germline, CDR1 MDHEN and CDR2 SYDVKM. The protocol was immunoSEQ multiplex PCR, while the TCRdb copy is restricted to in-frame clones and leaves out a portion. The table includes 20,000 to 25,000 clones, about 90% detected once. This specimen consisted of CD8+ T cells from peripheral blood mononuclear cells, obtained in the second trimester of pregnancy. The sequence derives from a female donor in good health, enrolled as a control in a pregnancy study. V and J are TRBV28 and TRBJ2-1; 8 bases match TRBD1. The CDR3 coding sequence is TGTGCCAGCAGTTTGGGTGGGGCAGGGGGCCGTTCCAATGAGCAGTTCTTC. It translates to CASSLGGAGGRSNEQFF.